One sample yielded the 30 T cell receptor beta chains listed below, sequenced in a study of beta chain features in type 1 diabetes. Overall study results and limits: Shorter TCRB CDR3s, moderately but significantly so, were found in Type 1 diabetes patients in all four CD4+ subsets.

Isolated RNA was reverse transcribed in full, so expressed TCRB transcripts were sequenced. Produced via immunoSEQ multiplex PCR; TCRdb's table is partial and in-frame only. Here the sample spans roughly 160,000 clones, about 8.3% being singletons. Their specific antigens are unknown. Sequencing used central memory CD4+ T cells from blood. The receptor set was obtained from a woman between 18 and 30 years old with type 1 diabetes.

The rearrangement uses TRBV30 and TRBJ2-5, with 8 positions matching TRBD1. CDR1 is GTSNPN, CDR2 SVGIG, per germline (reference sequence). This CDR3 contains 14 residues. V lost 5 bases, J lost 3 bases, and 8 bases stayed unmatched. The CDR3 sequence: CAWSAGGWEETQYF. Here the CDR3 DNA reads TGTGCCTGGTCCGCAGGGGGCTGGGAAGAGACCCAGTACTTC.

V usage is TRBV11-2 and J usage is TRBJ1-5; TRBD1 matches at 8 bases. Per germline, CDR1 SGHAT and CDR2 FQNNGV. The CDR3 totals 14 residues. The junction had 3 bases not matched to a gene; V was cut back by 4 bases and J by 4 bases. The CDR3 sequence is CASSSDRGNQPQHF. The DNA of the CDR3 is TGTGCCAGCAGCTCCGACAGGGGTAATCAGCCCCAGCATTTT.

This clone turned up a few times. The chain carries TRBV14 and TRBJ1-3; no definite D call. The V gene lost 1 base and the J gene lost 4 bases, with 8 bases spanning the gap. CDR1 is SGHDN and CDR2 is FVKESK in the germline V gene. The CDR3 runs 14 residues. The CDR3 DNA is TGTGCCAGCAGCCAAGGGTCTCGGGGAAACACCATATATTTT. Translation: CASSQGSRGNTIYF.

This chain joins TRBV7-2 and TRBJ2-1; TRBD2 might be the D (6 bases). The CDR3 extends over 17 amino acids. Germline values: CDR1 SGHTA, CDR2 FQGNSA. Trimming shortened V by 5 bases and J by 4 bases, and 21 bases separated the two germline ends. CDR3 nucleotide sequence: TGTGCCAGCAGCGACCCAAGGAACGGGGGACCTTACAATGAGCAGTTCTTC. It is translated as CASSDPRNGGPYNEQFF.

In this sample, this clone turned up many times. The chain recombines TRBV11-3 with TRBJ2-1, with 7 bases lining up with TRBD2. V gave up 0 bases and J gave up 0 bases; unmatched junction bases: 8. CDR3 size: 18 residues. Per the germline V gene, CDR1 is SGHNT and CDR2 is YENEEA. The CDR3, as DNA: TGTGCCAGCAGCTTAGATCAAGGCGGGAGCGGCTCCTACAATGAGCAGTTCTTC. As protein: CASSLDQGGSGSYNEQFF.

This clone was counted between two and nine times. V is TRBV7-2 and J is TRBJ1-1; no clear D. V gave up 3 bases and J gave up 4 bases, with 15 bases separating them. Per the germline V gene, CDR1 is SGHTA and CDR2 is FQGNSA. This CDR3 spans 15 amino acids. CDR3 protein: CASSFGSRAGTEAFF. DNA of the CDR3: TGTGCCAGCAGCTTCGGCAGCCGGGCGGGCACTGAAGCTTTCTTT. The full variable domain, with the rest looked up from reference TRBV7-2 and TRBJ1-1, is GAGVSQSPSNKVTEKGKDVELRCDPISGHTALYWYRQSLGQGLEFLIYFQGNSAPDKSGLPSDRFSAERTGGSVSTLTIQRTQQEDSAVYLCASSFGSRAGTEAFFGQGTRLTVV.

This chain uses TRBV11-2 with TRBJ1-2; no clear D. Germline values: CDR1 SGHAT, CDR2 FQNNGV. Deletions cut 2 bases from V and 5 bases from J, with 6 bases between. The CDR3 consists of 12 residues. The DNA of the CDR3 is TGTGCCAGCAGCTTACTATCTTATGGCTACACCTTC. Translating it yields CASSLLSYGYTF.

This clone was observed a handful of times. The rearrangement joins TRBV5-1 to TRBJ2-7; 11 positions match TRBD2. Germline assignment: CDR1 SGHRS and CDR2 YFSETQ. The V segment lost 0 bases and the J segment 6 bases; nucleotides outside the gene matches: 2. The CDR3 consists of 14 residues. CDR3 nucleotides: TGCGCCAGCAGCTTGGCCGGGACTAGCGGCGAGCAGTACTTC. It translates to CASSLAGTSGEQYF.

This chain uses TRBV27 with TRBJ2-1; possible D gene TRBD2, 6 bases. The CDR3 is made up of 15 amino acids. CDR1 MNHEY and CDR2 SMNVEV come from the germline V gene (reference sequence). Between the trimmed V and J ends, which lost 7 bases and 5 bases, there was a span of 18 bases. CDR3 residues: CASKVRGAGNNEQFF. The CDR3 nucleotides are TGTGCCAGCAAGGTCCGCGGGGCAGGGAACAATGAGCAGTTCTTC.

This clone was detected a few times. The rearrangement joins TRBV28 to TRBJ1-1, with a weak D call TRBD1 (5 bases). CDR1 and CDR2 from the germline V gene are MDHEN and SYDVKM. V was cut by 2 bases and J by 4 bases, with 11 bases left in between. The CDR3 contains 14 residues. The CDR3 spells CASSLVGRSTEAFF. CDR3 in DNA: TGTGCCAGCAGTTTAGTGGGGCGGAGCACTGAAGCTTTCTTT.

V usage is TRBV15 and J usage is TRBJ2-3; 7 positions agree with TRBD2. The CDR3 consists of 16 residues. J gave up 1 base and V 2 bases, and 6 bases lay outside the gene matches. Germline-derived CDR1 and CDR2 are LNHNV and YYDKDF (reference sequence). The CDR3 region has the DNA TGTGCCACCAGCAGACAAGCGGGATCAGGCACAGATACGCAGTATTTT. Encoded protein: CATSRQAGSGTDTQYF.

This clone was seen a handful of times. This chain connects TRBV9 to TRBJ2-7; the match to TRBD2 covers 8 bases. The CDR3 loop spans 14 amino acids. Looked up from germline, CDR1 is SGDLS and CDR2 is YYNGEE. Germline trimming cut 4 bases from V and 5 bases from J; bases unmatched to any gene: 8. The CDR3 coding sequence is TGTGCCAGCAGCCCGGGGGGGATTCCCCACGAGCAGTACTTC. This sequence encodes CASSPGGIPHEQYF.

The rearrangement uses TRBV9 and TRBJ2-1, with D perhaps TRBD1 (5 bases). The CDR3 runs 11 residues. Germline CDR1 is SGDLS and CDR2 is YYNGEE. V dropped 3 bases and J dropped 9 bases, with 7 bases sitting between them. The CDR3 here is CASSADSEQFF. CDR3 nucleotides: TGTGCCAGCAGCGCCGACAGTGAGCAGTTCTTC.

This clone showed up just a few times. V usage is TRBV7-2 and J usage is TRBJ2-7, with 8 bases matching TRBD2. The CDR3 loop spans 15 amino acids. Unmatched junction bases numbered 7, after V lost 3 bases and J lost 3 bases. Germline CDR1 reads SGHTA; CDR2 reads FQGNSA. The CDR3 nucleotides are TGTGCCAGCAGCTTTAACAGCGGGGGAATCTACGAGCAGTACTTC. Translation: CASSFNSGGIYEQYF.

In its sample, this clone was seen a few times. The V call is TRBV7-3, the J call TRBJ2-5; D may be TRBD2 (6 bases). The CDR3 runs 14 residues. Trimming left V 2 bases short and J 5 bases short, with 12 bases between. CDR1 and CDR2 (germline): SGHTA, FQGTGA. The CDR3 DNA reads as TGTGCCAGCAGCTTAGAAGGGAGGAGGGAGACCCAGTACTTC. It is translated as CASSLEGRRETQYF.

This chain connects TRBV29-1 to TRBJ2-2; TRBD2 might be the D (6 bases). Per the germline V gene, CDR1 is SQVTM and CDR2 is ANQGSEA. The CDR3 sequence is 13 residues long. V was pared by 4 bases and J by 5 bases, with 11 bases between. CDR3 sequence reads: CSVGHGRTGELFF. CDR3 DNA: TGCAGCGTTGGGCACGGGAGAACCGGGGAGCTGTTTTTT.

The chain uses TRBV2 and TRBJ2-5, with a tentative D call TRBD2 (7 bases). The CDR3 length is 15 residues. V gave up 6 bases and J gave up 5 bases, with 19 bases separating them. Germline V lookup: CDR1 SNHLY, CDR2 FYNNEI. The CDR3 sequence is CASRERGASGETQYF. The DNA of the CDR3 is TGTGCCAGCAGAGAACGGGGGGCCAGTGGGGAGACCCAGTACTTC.

The chain links TRBV6-6 to TRBJ1-1, with D perhaps matching TRBD1 (5 bases). The CDR3 has 14 residues. V dropped 5 bases and J dropped 1 base, with 11 bases sitting between them. Per germline, CDR1 MNHNY and CDR2 SVGAGI (reference sequence). In DNA form, the CDR3 reads TGTGCCAGCAGTGAGGGGACTGAGAACACTGAAGCTTTCTTT. This codes for CASSEGTENTEAFF.

This clone appeared a few times. This chain links TRBV6-1 with TRBJ2-7; TRBD2 matches at 12 bases. Losses at the gene ends were 6 bases for V and 5 bases for J; bases not matched to a gene: 5. The CDR3 is 14 amino acids. CDR1 is MNHNS, CDR2 SASEGT, per germline. The CDR3 coding sequence is TGTGCCAGCAGCAGACTAGCGGGAGTACACGAGCAGTACTTC. This gives the protein CASSRLAGVHEQYF.

This clone has only a few counts. This chain joins TRBV5-6 and TRBJ2-1; TRBD2 aligns across 8 bases. The CDR3 length is 15 residues. Germline CDR1 and CDR2: SGHDT and YYEEEE. The trim removed 2 bases at V and 1 base at J, leaving 2 bases unmatched. CDR3 nucleotide sequence: TGTGCCAGCAGCTTTGGACTAGCTTCCTACAATGAGCAGTTCTTC. Residues: CASSFGLASYNEQFF.

The V call is TRBV6-5, the J call TRBJ1-6; TRBD1 matches 7 bases. V lost 3 bases and J lost 15; bases outside the gene matches: 17. Germline assignment: CDR1 MNHEY and CDR2 SVGAGI. The CDR3 contains 16 residues. CDR3 sequence reads: CASSYQWTGLKGILHF. The CDR3 DNA is TGTGCCAGCAGTTATCAATGGACAGGCCTCAAGGGAATCCTCCACTTT.

V gene TRBV29-1 combines with J gene TRBJ2-7; TRBD1 is a possible D gene (6 bases). Trimming stripped 3 bases from V and 7 bases from J, with 19 bases between. The V gene's germline CDR1 is SQVTM and CDR2 ANQGSEA. This CDR3 is built from 14 residues. The CDR3 DNA reads as TGCAGCGTTGAGAGGGGTACAGGGACGGAGGAGCAGTACTTC. Its protein is CSVERGTGTEEQYF.

The genes are TRBV29-1 and TRBJ1-1; unclear D gene. This CDR3 is built from 16 residues. V gave up 6 bases and J gave up 1 base, with 21 bases separating them. Germline-derived CDR1 and CDR2 are SQVTM and ANQGSEA. CDR3 sequence: CSVSMGGGISNTEAFF. CDR3 bases: TGCAGCGTCTCGATGGGTGGCGGGATTTCGAACACTGAAGCTTTCTTT.

This rearrangement joins TRBV19 to TRBJ1-1, with TRBD1 matching 7 bases. Per germline, CDR1 LNHDA and CDR2 SQIVND (reference sequence). This CDR3 is built from 14 residues. Germline trimming cut 5 bases from V and 0 bases from J; bases unmatched to any gene: 3. DNA of the CDR3: TGTGCCAGTAGTTGGGACAGCATGAACACTGAAGCTTTCTTT. This translates into CASSWDSMNTEAFF.

The J gene is TRBJ2-3, the V gene TRBV19; TRBD2 agrees at 12 bases. Germline loops: CDR1 LNHDA, CDR2 SQIVND (reference sequence). Trimming at V came to 4 bases and at J to 4 bases, leaving 0 bases not matched to a gene. The CDR3 runs 14 residues. The CDR3 coding sequence is TGTGCCAGTAGTACTAGCGGGAGGGCAGATACGCAGTATTTT. Residues: CASSTSGRADTQYF.

V is TRBV30 and J is TRBJ1-2; TRBD1 agrees at 7 bases. The CDR3 has 13 amino acids. Germline lookup yields CDR1 GTSNPN and CDR2 SVGIG (reference sequence). V shed 4 bases and J 4 bases; nucleotides not matched to a gene: 6. CDR3 region: CAWTADRVYGYTF. The CDR3 coding sequence is TGTGCCTGGACCGCCGACAGGGTCTATGGCTACACCTTC.

This clone was observed a few times. The J gene is TRBJ1-4, the V gene TRBV4-3; TRBD1 aligns across 8 bases. The germline gives CDR1 LGHNA, CDR2 YSLEER. The V gene end was trimmed by 4 bases and the J gene end by 4 bases; junction bases not matched to a gene: 5. The CDR3 has 15 amino acids. CDR3 bases: TGCGCCAGCAGCCTTAACAGGGGGAGTAATGAAAAACTGTTTTTT. Translation gives CASSLNRGSNEKLFF.

The chain is built from TRBV5-1 and TRBJ2-1, with 8 bases identical to TRBD1. V was pared by 2 bases and J by 4 bases, with 11 bases of the junction left unmatched. This CDR3 comprises 17 residues. Germline V gives CDR1 SGHRS, CDR2 YFSETQ. CDR3 loop: CASSFNMRQGRYNEQFF. In nucleotides, the CDR3 is TGCGCCAGCAGCTTTAATATGAGACAGGGGAGATACAATGAGCAGTTCTTC.

The chain couples TRBV4-3 to TRBJ2-1; 9 positions match TRBD2. This CDR3 contains 16 residues. CDR1 LGHNA and CDR2 YSLEER come from the germline V gene. V shed 3 bases, J shed 4 bases, and the junction held 7 bases outside the gene matches. Here the CDR3 reads CASSHELAGRYNEQFF. The CDR3 DNA reads as TGCGCCAGCAGCCATGAGCTAGCGGGGAGATACAATGAGCAGTTCTTC.

The gene calls are TRBV7-2 and TRBJ2-1, with 7 bases fitting TRBD1. With V trimmed by 5 bases and J by 9 bases, 13 bases remained unmatched. Germline-derived CDR1 and CDR2 are SGHTA and FQGNSA. The CDR3 contains 15 residues. The CDR3 nucleotides are TGTGCCAGCAGCGTCACAGGGGAGAGGCTAGGTGAGCAGTTCTTC. Encoded protein: CASSVTGERLGEQFF.